This TCR beta chain stems from a study of blood T cells in healthy people across ages. Study-wide results and caveats: Without sorted subsets, naive and antigen-experienced compartments could not be conclusively compared.

The CDR3 runs to 16 residues. With 6 bases clipped from V and 14 bases from J, the junction kept 18 bases outside the gene matches. Primed by a sample-barcoded 5' primer and a J-beta primer mix, a second PCR proceeded for 7 to 11 cycles. The template-switch adaptor was a 5' adaptor with 12 random nucleotides. It tagged each cDNA molecule. TCRdb reprocessed the 5' RACE reads via MiXCR and lists one record per CDR3 protein. The data show hundreds of thousands of distinct CDR3 sequences, with 53% seen just once and around 41% held by the top ten. Donors gave around 10 milliliters of peripheral blood apiece. For this clonotype: The antigen remains undetermined.

The gene calls are TRBV12-3 or TRBV12-4 and TRBJ2-3; 12 bases agree with TRBD2. The sequence was obtained from a man aged 80 or over in good health. The sample comprised blood. The CDR3 region has the DNA TGTGCCAGCAGCCTTTCTAGCGGGAGGGCCGGGAGATACGCGTATTTT. Translation: CASSLSSGRAGRYAYF.